This is a list of T cell receptor beta chains from one sample in a study of T-cell reconstitution after alpha-beta-depleted transplantation in children. TCRdb processed the PCR reads anew with MiXCR; each CDR3 protein has one entry. Found here are approximately 82,000 distinct CDR3 sequences, about 16% of them singletons; the top ten hold 15% to 20%. The sample in question was PBMCs, mostly from graft donor cells, obtained 180 days after TCRalphabeta/CD19-depleted stem cell transplant. The receptors derive from a male patient aged 2-15 years who had a stem cell transplant for acute lymphoblastic leukemia, so the T cells may come from the graft donor. Both conserved end residues are part of each CDR3. The D gene is left open where the match is weak. Part of the rows lack a size; the others show once, few, many or a class for expanded clones.

>.|TRBD1|TRBJ2-7|TRBV20-1
TGCAGTGCTAGACCGCCCACCCGGGACAGTTCCTACGAGCAGTACTTC
CSARPPTRDSSYEQYF
>many|.|TRBJ2-2|TRBV10-3
TGTGCCATCCCAACGGGGGTCGGGGAGAACACCGGGGAGCTGTTTTTT
CAIPTGVGENTGELFF
>few|TRBD1|TRBJ2-3|TRBV12-3/TRBV12-4
TGTGCCAGCAGTCAGACAGGGGGGACAGATACGCAGTATTTT
CASSQTGGTDTQYF
>many|TRBD1|TRBJ1-6|TRBV18
TGTGCCAGCTCACCAACAGGGGGGTATAATTCACCCCTCCACTTT
CASSPTGGYNSPLHF
>few|.|TRBJ2-7|TRBV7-9
TGTGCGAGCCTTGGCCAGGGTTCATACGAGCAGTACTTC
CASLGQGSYEQYF
>many|.|TRBJ1-5|TRBV5-1
TGCGCCAGCAGCTTGACGGGGGGACAGCCCCAGCATTTT
CASSLTGGQPQHF
>.|.|TRBJ1-1|TRBV18
TGTGCCAGCTCACCACCGGGGGTGGAGAACACTGAAGCTTTCTTT
CASSPPGVENTEAFF
>few|.|TRBJ1-6|TRBV5-1
TGCGCCAGCAGCTTCGGGGATAACAATTCACCCCTCCACTTT
CASSFGDNNSPLHF
>medium-sized|.|TRBJ2-3|TRBV12-3/TRBV12-4
TGTGCCACCACCTTTAGGCCGGACATCATTAGCACAGATACGCAGTATTTT
CATTFRPDIISTDTQYF
>.|.|TRBJ2-1|TRBV27
TGTGCCAGCAGTTTCCAAGGGAATGAGCAGTTCTTC
CASSFQGNEQFF
>.|.|TRBJ2-7|TRBV4-2
TGTGCCAGCAGCCAAGTCGAGGACAACTCCTACGAGCAGTACTTC
CASSQVEDNSYEQYF
>few|.|TRBJ1-1|TRBV5-1
TGCGCCAGCAGCTTGGGGGAGAACACTGAAGCTTTCTTT
CASSLGENTEAFF
>.|.|TRBJ2-5|TRBV10-1
TGCGCCAGCAATTTTTCACAGGCCATTGGGACCCAGTACTTC
CASNFSQAIGTQYF
>few|.|TRBJ2-1|TRBV5-1
TGCGCCAGCAGCTTGACGGGGGCCCCCTACAATGAGCAGTTCTTC
CASSLTGAPYNEQFF
>few|TRBD2|TRBJ2-7|TRBV7-2
TGTGCCAGCAGCTTAGCTTCGGCGGGGGAGCACTACGAGCAGTACTTC
CASSLASAGEHYEQYF
>.|.|TRBJ2-5|TRBV4-3
TGCGCCAGCAGCCAAGACAGGGGAGAGACCCAGTACTTC
CASSQDRGETQYF
>.|.|TRBJ2-1|TRBV27
TGTGCCAGCAGTCCCCGGACAGTCCCCTCCTACAATGAGCAGTTCTTC
CASSPRTVPSYNEQFF
>few|TRBD2|TRBJ2-3|TRBV18
TGTGCCAGCTCACCCCGGGGGGGACGCACAGATACGCAGTATTTT
CASSPRGGRTDTQYF
>.|.|TRBJ1-2|TRBV5-1
TGCGCCAGCAGCTTTTTGGTGCATGGCTACACCTTC
CASSFLVHGYTF
>.|TRBD2|TRBJ2-1|TRBV20-1
TGCAGTGCTAGCGCTAGCGGGTCAAACAATGAGCAGTTCTTC
CSASASGSNNEQFF
>few|.|TRBJ1-5|TRBV10-3
TGTGCCATCAGCAGGGAGGACCAGCCCCAGCATTTT
CAISREDQPQHF
>.|.|TRBJ2-1|TRBV7-6
TGTGCCAGCAGCTTTGACGAGGCTAGGGGGATGTACAATGAGCAGTTCTTC
CASSFDEARGMYNEQFF
>many|TRBD1|TRBJ2-1|TRBV7-6
TGTGCCAGCAGCTTCCCCAGGACAGGGGGCTCTTACAATGAGCAGTTCTTC
CASSFPRTGGSYNEQFF
>many|TRBD2|TRBJ2-1|TRBV20-1
TGCAGTGCTAGACCCCTCGCGGGGGAGTACAATGAGCAGTTCTTC
CSARPLAGEYNEQFF
>few|TRBD1|TRBJ2-7|TRBV20-1
TGCAGTGCGGACAACCCAGGGACAGGGGACGAGCAGTACTTC
CSADNPGTGDEQYF
>few|.|TRBJ1-5|TRBV18
TGTGCCAGCTCGCAGGGAGCGAGCAATCAGCCCCAGCATTTT
CASSQGASNQPQHF
>.|.|TRBJ1-2|TRBV10-1
TGCGCCAGCAGTGGGGCCGCGGACTATGGCTACACCTTC
CASSGAADYGYTF
>.|TRBD1|TRBJ1-4|TRBV3-1
TGTGCCAGCAGCCAAGATCACAGGGGGCTTGCAACTAATGAAAAACTGTTTTTT
CASSQDHRGLATNEKLFF